This TCR beta chain was sequenced during a study of vaccination and CD4 T cells after COVID-19. This CDR3 contains 12 residues. The V end lost 6 bases, the J end lost 5 bases, and 8 bases lay between the germline ends. CDR1 and CDR2 from the germline V gene are LNHDA and SQIVND (reference sequence). Treatment specified: roughly 11-day PBMC culture with coronavirus spike peptide pools or control peptides (ViraFEST assay). Study conclusions and caveats: In convalescent patients, a median about 86% of post-vaccine SARS-CoV-2-reactive clones appeared only after vaccination.

This clonotype was recorded a few times. Its antigen is as yet unknown. Sequencing of cultured CD4+ T cell DNA used the Oncomine TCR Beta short-read assay. Each CDR3 protein is one row after TCRdb ran MiXCR on the PCR reads. Among approximately 13,000 distinct CDR3 sequences listed, less than 55% were seen once. The material sequenced was CD4+ T cells from blood, cultured in vitro. This sequence originates from a human donor who had recovered from COVID-19. The rearrangement uses TRBV19 and TRBJ1-5, with D tentatively TRBD1 (5 bases). For the CDR3, the DNA is TGTGCCAGTAGCGGGGGGGATCAGCCCCAGCATTTT. This sequence encodes CASSGGDQPQHF.